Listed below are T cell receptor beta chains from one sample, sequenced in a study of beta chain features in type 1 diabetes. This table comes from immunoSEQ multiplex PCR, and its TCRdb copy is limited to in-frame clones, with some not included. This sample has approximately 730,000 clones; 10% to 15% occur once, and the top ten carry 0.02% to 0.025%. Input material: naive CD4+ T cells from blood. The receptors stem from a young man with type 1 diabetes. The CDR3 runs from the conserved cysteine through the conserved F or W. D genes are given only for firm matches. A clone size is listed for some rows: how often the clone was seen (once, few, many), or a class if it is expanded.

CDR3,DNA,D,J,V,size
CSVRQGNNQPQHF,TGCAGCGTGAGACAGGGGAACAATCAGCCCCAGCATTTT,TRBD1,TRBJ1-5,TRBV29-1,few
CASSYSPAGRYEQYF,TGTGCCAGCAGTTACTCACCGGCCGGGAGATACGAGCAGTACTTC,-,TRBJ2-7,TRBV6-5,-
CASRVPGQGNYGYTF,TGTGCAAGTCGAGTGCCGGGACAGGGAAACTATGGCTACACCTTC,-,TRBJ1-2,TRBV12-2,few
CSVAYRDATGDTQYF,TGCAGCGTTGCCTACCGGGACGCCACCGGAGATACGCAGTATTTT,-,TRBJ2-3,TRBV29-1,few
CASSFGQYTEAFF,TGTGCCAGCAGCTTCGGACAGTACACTGAAGCTTTCTTT,-,TRBJ1-1,TRBV7-2,-
CASSLVPGADYNEQFF,TGCGCCAGCAGCTTGGTTCCCGGGGCGGATTACAATGAGCAGTTCTTC,-,TRBJ2-1,TRBV5-1,few
CASSLTPTQGSGANVLTF,TGTGCCAGCAGCTTAACTCCTACACAGGGTTCTGGGGCCAACGTCCTGACTTTC,-,TRBJ2-6,TRBV7-2,-
CSVDSRGAETQYF,TGCAGCGTTGACTCCAGGGGCGCGGAGACCCAGTACTTC,-,TRBJ2-5,TRBV29-1,-
CASSFPNREFSGYTF,TGTGCCAGCAGCTTTCCCAACAGGGAGTTTTCTGGCTACACCTTC,-,TRBJ1-2,TRBV7-9,few
CASGSDGGDSPLHF,TGTGCTAGTGGTTCGGACGGCGGGGATTCACCCCTCCACTTT,-,TRBJ1-6,TRBV12-5,few
CASSQDWPDTQYF,TGTGCCAGCAGCCAAGATTGGCCAGATACGCAGTATTTT,-,TRBJ2-3,TRBV14,-